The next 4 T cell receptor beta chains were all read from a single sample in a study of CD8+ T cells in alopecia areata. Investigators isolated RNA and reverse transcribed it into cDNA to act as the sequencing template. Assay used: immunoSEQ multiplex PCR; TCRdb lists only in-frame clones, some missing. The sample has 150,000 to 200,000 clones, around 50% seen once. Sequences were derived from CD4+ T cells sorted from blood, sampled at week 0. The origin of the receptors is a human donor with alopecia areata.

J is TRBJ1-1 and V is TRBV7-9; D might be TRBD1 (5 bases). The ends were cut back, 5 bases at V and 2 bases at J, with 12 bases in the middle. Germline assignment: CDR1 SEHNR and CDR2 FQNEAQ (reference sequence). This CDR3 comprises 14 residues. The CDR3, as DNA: TGTGCCAGCAGCCCCCCGGGGCGCAACACTGAAGCTTTCTTT. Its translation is CASSPPGRNTEAFF.

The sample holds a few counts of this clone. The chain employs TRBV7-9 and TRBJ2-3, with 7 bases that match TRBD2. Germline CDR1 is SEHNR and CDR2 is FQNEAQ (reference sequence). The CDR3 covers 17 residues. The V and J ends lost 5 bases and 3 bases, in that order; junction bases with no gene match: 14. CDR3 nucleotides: TGTGCCAGCAGCCCCCCCGGCGGGGGACCTATAACAGATACGCAGTATTTT. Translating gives CASSPPGGGPITDTQYF.

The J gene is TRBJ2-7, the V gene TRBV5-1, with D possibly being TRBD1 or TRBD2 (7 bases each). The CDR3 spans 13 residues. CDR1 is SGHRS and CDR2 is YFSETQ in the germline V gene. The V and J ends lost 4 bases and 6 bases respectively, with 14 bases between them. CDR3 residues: CASSPGGVGEQYF. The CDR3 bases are TGCGCCAGCAGCCCAGGGGGGGTTGGCGAGCAGTACTTC.

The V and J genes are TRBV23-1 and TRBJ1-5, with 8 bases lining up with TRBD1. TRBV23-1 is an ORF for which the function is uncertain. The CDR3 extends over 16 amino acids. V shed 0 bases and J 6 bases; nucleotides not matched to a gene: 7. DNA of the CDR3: TGCGCCAGCAGTCAATCTGGGGACAGGCGCGGTCAGCCCCAGCATTTT. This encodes CASSQSGDRRGQPQHF.